This T cell receptor beta chain was observed in a study of blood T cell repertoires in COVID-19. Study-level background: From T cells, B-cell-depleted T cells, or PBMCs came the material, which was cDNA or gDNA.

CDR3 size: 13 residues. The ends were cut back, 8 bases at V and 10 bases at J, with 17 bases in the middle. Germline CDR1 and CDR2: MNHEY and SMNVEV (reference sequence). In the study's own analysis: Reference gene primer amplification in the assay estimated nucleated cell counts. Sequenced by immunoSEQ multiplex PCR; TCRdb stores in-frame clones only, minus some. V and J calls and clone size are those listed in that table; D and trimming were worked out from the DNA. Of hundreds of thousands of clones listed, roughly four fifths are singletons. The TCR was taken from an older man with acute or convalescent COVID-19. The specimen sequenced was peripheral blood. V is TRBV27 and J is TRBJ1-4; TRBD1 is a possible D gene (6 bases). The CDR3 here is CASSEGGSGKLFF. The CDR3 DNA reads as TGTGCCAGCTCAGAAGGGGGTTCTGGAAAACTGTTTTTT.